What follows are 11 T cell receptor beta chains derived from one specimen sequenced in a study of T cell responses to AZD1222 COVID-19 vaccine. Clones were read by immunoSEQ multiplex PCR, and TCRdb kept only the in-frame ones, dropping some. The data hold some 190,000 clones, with 80% to 95% observed a single time. The input for sequencing was peripheral blood, taken 28 days after the second AZD1222 dose. The receptors were sampled from an adult who received the AZD1222 COVID-19 vaccine.

The chain combines TRBV6-1 with TRBJ1-1; D is perhaps TRBD1 (6 bases). The CDR3 loop spans 14 amino acids. Between the trimmed V and J ends, which lost 9 bases and 0 bases, there was a span of 14 bases. Germline V gene data show CDR1 as MNHNS and CDR2 as SASEGT. The CDR3 loop is CASKKGEMNTEAFF. CDR3 bases: TGTGCCAGTAAAAAGGGGGAGATGAACACTGAAGCTTTCTTT.

This sequence joins TRBV27 and TRBJ2-1; TRBD2 matches 13 bases. The CDR3 runs 20 residues. Germline V gene lookup returns CDR1 MNHEY and CDR2 SMNVEV (reference sequence). V lost 2 bases to trimming and J lost 1 base; unmatched junction nucleotides: 11. CDR3 bases: TGTGCCAGCAGTTTACCCCAACAGACTAGCGGGGGGTTTTCCTACAATGAGCAGTTCTTC. Amino acid sequence: CASSLPQQTSGGFSYNEQFF.

Of note for this clone: This sample includes further DNA sequences coding for the same CDR3. The chain uses TRBV2 and TRBJ2-1; D gene ambiguous. The CDR3 consists of 11 residues. The V gene's germline CDR1 is SNHLY and CDR2 FYNNEI. The ends were cut back, 1 base at V and 6 bases at J, with 1 base in the middle. DNA of the CDR3: TGTGCCAGCAGTGAAGTCAATGAGCAGTTCTTC. It translates to CASSEVNEQFF.

The chain joins TRBV6-5 to TRBJ1-1; D not certain. This CDR3 spans 12 amino acids. Between the trimmed V and J ends, which lost 5 bases and 4 bases, there was a span of 8 bases. CDR1 is MNHEY and CDR2 is SVGAGI in the germline V gene. DNA of the CDR3: TGTGCCAGCAGTAATACAGCCACTGAAGCTTTCTTT. It is translated as CASSNTATEAFF.

The genes are TRBV12-3 or TRBV12-4 and TRBJ2-4, with 14 bases that match TRBD2. This CDR3 is built from 13 residues. After removal of 4 bases from V and 13 bases from J, the junction contained 3 bases not matched to a gene. Here the CDR3 DNA reads TGTGCCAGCAGTTCGACTAGCGGGGGGGCGCAGTACTTC. Protein sequence: CASSSTSGGAQYF.

V gene TRBV29-1 combines with J gene TRBJ2-7; 8 bases agree with TRBD1. The CDR3 totals 16 residues. Germline V gene sequence: CDR1 SQVTM, CDR2 ANQGSEA. V lost 4 bases and J lost 4; bases outside the gene matches: 15. Here the CDR3 DNA reads TGCAGCGTTGGGGGACAGGCAGCGCTGGGATTATACGAGCAGTACTTC. It specifies CSVGGQAALGLYEQYF.

This clone showed up just once. The chain combines TRBV7-6 with TRBJ2-3, with 7 bases lining up with TRBD1. V shed 2 bases and J 2 bases; nucleotides not matched to a gene: 7. Germline values: CDR1 SGHVS, CDR2 FNYEAQ. CDR3 length equals 16 residues. The CDR3, as DNA: TGTGCCAGCAGCTTAAACCCGGGACAGACCACAGATACGCAGTATTTT. The encoded protein is CASSLNPGQTTDTQYF.

This chain uses TRBV28 with TRBJ1-3, with D unresolved. The V and J ends lost 8 bases and 2 bases respectively, with 13 bases between them. This CDR3 contains 14 residues. The V gene's germline CDR1 is MDHEN and CDR2 SYDVKM. Here the CDR3 DNA reads TGTGCCAGCTGGCCCCTAGCGACTGGAAACACCATATATTTT. Its protein product is CASWPLATGNTIYF.

The V gene is TRBV30, the J gene TRBJ1-1, with D possibly being TRBD1 (5 bases). The CDR3 runs to 14 residues. Trimming stripped 4 bases from V and 4 bases from J, with 16 bases between. CDR1 and CDR2 (germline): GTSNPN, SVGIG (reference sequence). CDR3 coding DNA: TGTGCCTGGAAGCGGTATCAGGGAAGCACTGAAGCTTTCTTT. Translation gives CAWKRYQGSTEAFF.

The rearrangement links TRBV15 to TRBJ1-1; D uncertain. The germline gives CDR1 LNHNV, CDR2 YYDKDF (reference sequence). This CDR3 region has 15 residues. V lost 0 bases and J lost 6, with 14 bases in between. The CDR3 nucleotides are TGTGCCACCAGCAGAGAAGGTCTGGGGAATTCTGAAGCTTTCTTT. Protein product: CATSREGLGNSEAFF.

CDR3 sequence reads: CASSSVGGPYEQYF. CDR3 sequence (DNA): TGCGCCAGCAGCTCTGTCGGGGGCCCCTACGAGCAGTACTTC. The rearrangement links TRBV5-1 to TRBJ2-7; D may correspond to TRBD1 or TRBD2 (6 bases each). This CDR3 has 14 amino acids. The V gene's germline CDR1 is SGHRS and CDR2 YFSETQ. V was clipped by 3 bases and J by 2 bases, with 12 bases between them.